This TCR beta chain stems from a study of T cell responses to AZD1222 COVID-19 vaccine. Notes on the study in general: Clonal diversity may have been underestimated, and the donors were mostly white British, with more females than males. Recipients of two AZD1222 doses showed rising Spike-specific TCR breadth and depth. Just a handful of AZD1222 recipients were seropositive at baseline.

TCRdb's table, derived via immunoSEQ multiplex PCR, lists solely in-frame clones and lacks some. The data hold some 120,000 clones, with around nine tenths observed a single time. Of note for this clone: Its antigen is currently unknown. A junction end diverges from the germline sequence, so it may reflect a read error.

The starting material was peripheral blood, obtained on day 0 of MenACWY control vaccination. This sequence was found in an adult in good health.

CDR3 bases: TGTGCCAGCAGCCCAACCACCGGGACAGTGTTCTTC. It is translated as CASSPTTGTVFF. The rearrangement joins TRBV6-2 or TRBV6-3 to TRBJ2-7; TRBD1 matches 7 bases. In germline, CDR1 is MNHEY, CDR2 SVGEGT. CDR3 length equals 12 residues.